The clone carrying this TCR beta chain rates as medium-sized. The antigen remains unidentified. Time point meaning: sample taken at primary tumor resection. The authors sequenced whole RNA from tumor, nontumor lung or frozen PBMC without sorting. These data belong to a study of spatial heterogeneity in lung cancer. As for the study in general: In tumor regions TCR transcript counts correlated strongly with a matched bulk RNA-seq T cell module score.

Trimming cost V 3 bases and J 6 bases, with 9 bases left between them. The length of the CDR3 is 14 residues. Each molecule of TCR cDNA was tagged with one unique molecular identifier. TCRdb redid the calling of the 5' RACE reads with MiXCR, one entry per CDR3 protein. In the table there are some 4,200 distinct CDR3 sequences, around two fifths of which are singletons. Whole-study findings and limits: Mutation tallies in tumors tracked expanded intratumoral alpha and beta TCR counts.

This chain joins TRBV12-3 or TRBV12-4 and TRBJ1-6; D possibly corresponds to TRBD1 (6 bases). Sequenced here: lung tumor tissue, sampled at surgery. The clonotype comes from a male donor with early-stage non-small cell lung cancer. The CDR3 here is CASSLGAGNSPLHF. The CDR3 DNA follows: TGTGCCAGCAGTTTGGGGGCCGGTAATTCACCCCTCCACTTT.